The clone carrying this TCR beta chain has more than one count but fewer than ten. The CDR3 length is 15 residues. CDR1 is LGHNA, CDR2 YNFKEQ, per germline. After removal of 0 bases from V and 3 bases from J, the junction contained 3 bases not matched to a gene. Profiled with immunoSEQ multiplex PCR; TCRdb holds only in-frame clones, not every one. This table holds 65,000 to 75,000 clones, under 95% found once. The sample is drawn from a study of T cell changes during pregnancy in multiple sclerosis. This chain links TRBV4-2 with TRBJ2-7; 9 bases agree with TRBD1. The source material was peripheral blood, sampled in the third trimester of pregnancy. The sequence derives from a female donor in good health, enrolled as a control in a pregnancy study. The CDR3 sequence is CASSQDETGGYEQYF. In nucleotides, the CDR3 is TGTGCCAGCAGCCAAGATGAGACAGGGGGCTACGAGCAGTACTTC.